This paragraph reports one TCR beta chain. TCRdb keeps only in-frame clones here, not all; method: immunoSEQ multiplex PCR. The sample shows around 45,000 clones, approximately 31% of them seen only once. The record originates from a study of tumour-infiltrating T cells in Burkitt lymphoma. Germline CDR1 is SGHRS and CDR2 is YFSETQ. The CDR3 extends over 16 amino acids. V lost 5 bases to trimming and J lost 4 bases; unmatched junction nucleotides: 6. Sequencing was performed on tumor tissue. This clonotype was obtained from a human donor with Burkitt lymphoma. The chain joins TRBV5-1 to TRBJ2-1, with 13 bases that match TRBD2. In nucleotides, the CDR3 is TGCGCCAGCAGGGTTCCGGGACTAGCGGGGTACAATGAGCAGTTCTTC. The encoded protein is CASRVPGLAGYNEQFF.